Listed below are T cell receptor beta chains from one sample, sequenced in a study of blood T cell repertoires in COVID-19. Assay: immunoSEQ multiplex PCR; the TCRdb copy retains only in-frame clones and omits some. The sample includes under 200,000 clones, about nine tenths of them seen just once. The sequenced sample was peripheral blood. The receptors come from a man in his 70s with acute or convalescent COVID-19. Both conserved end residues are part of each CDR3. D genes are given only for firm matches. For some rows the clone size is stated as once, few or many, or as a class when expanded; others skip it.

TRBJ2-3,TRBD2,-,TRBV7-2,TGTGCCAGCAGCTTAACTAGCGGGGTGTTTGCAGATACGCAGTATTTT,CASSLTSGVFADTQYF
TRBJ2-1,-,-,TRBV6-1,TGTGCCAGCAGTGAAACCCTTAGCCATGAGCAGTTCTTC,CASSETLSHEQFF
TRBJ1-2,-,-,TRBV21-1,TGTGCCAGCAGCACGGTAAACTATGGCTACACCTTC,CASSTVNYGYTF
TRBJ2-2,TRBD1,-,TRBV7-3,TGTGCCAGCAGCCCCCGGACAGGGTTAACCGGGGAGCTGTTTTTT,CASSPRTGLTGELFF
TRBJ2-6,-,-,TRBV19,TGTGCCAGTGCAGAGGGCGGCGCTGGGGCCAACGTCCTGACTTTC,CASAEGGAGANVLTF
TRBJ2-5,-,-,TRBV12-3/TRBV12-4,TGTGCCAGCAGTTTCAGATGGACCCAGTACTTC,CASSFRWTQYF
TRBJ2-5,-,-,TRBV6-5,TGTGCCAGCAGTCCCCTAACAGGGATAGGAGAGACCCAGTACTTC,CASSPLTGIGETQYF
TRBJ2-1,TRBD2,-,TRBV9,TGTGCCAGCAGCGTACGGGAGGGACTAGCGGGGGGGACACGGTTCTTC,CASSVREGLAGGTRFF
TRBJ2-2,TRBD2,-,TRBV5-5,TGTGCCAGCAGCTTGGGAGCTAGCGGGGGGCCCGGGGAGCTGTTTTTT,CASSLGASGGPGELFF
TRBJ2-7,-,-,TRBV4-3,TGCGCCAGCAGCCAAATAACGGGGTCCTACGAGCAGTACTTC,CASSQITGSYEQYF
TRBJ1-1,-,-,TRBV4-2,TGTGCCAGCAGCCAAGATCTAGGAGAGGGCATGAACACTGAAGCTTTCTTT,CASSQDLGEGMNTEAFF
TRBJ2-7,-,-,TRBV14,TGTGCCAGCAGCCAAGGCCAGGGTGTCCCCTACGAGCAGTACTTC,CASSQGQGVPYEQYF
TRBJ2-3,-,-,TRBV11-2,TGTGCCAGCAGCTCCGAGGACTATTTAGACATGGATACGCAGTATTTT,CASSSEDYLDMDTQYF
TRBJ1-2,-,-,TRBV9,TGTGCCAGCTCTCGTCAGGGGTATGGCTACACCTTC,CASSRQGYGYTF
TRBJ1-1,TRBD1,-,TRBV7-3,TGTGCCAGCAGCCAACCACGGGACAGCCCTAAGGCTTTCTTT,CASSQPRDSPKAFF
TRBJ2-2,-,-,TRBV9,TGTGCCAGCAGCGCCAACCAGGGGCCCGGGGAGCTGTTTTTT,CASSANQGPGELFF
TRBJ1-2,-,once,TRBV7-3,TGTGCCAGCAGCCTGACCCTAGGGGGTGGCTACACCTTC,CASSLTLGGGYTF
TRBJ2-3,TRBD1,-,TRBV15,TGTGCCACCGGAGGCGGGACAGGGGCGGGCACAGATACGCAGTATTTT,CATGGGTGAGTDTQYF
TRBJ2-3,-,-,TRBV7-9,TGTGCCAGCAGCCTCAGTCTGGCCACAGATACGCAGTATTTT,CASSLSLATDTQYF
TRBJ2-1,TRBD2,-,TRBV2,TGTGCCAGCAGTGAAGGTCTAGCGGGGTACAATGAGCAGTTCTTC,CASSEGLAGYNEQFF
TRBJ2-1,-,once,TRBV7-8,TGTGCCAGCAGCTTAAGTCGGGGGTACAATGAGCAGTTCTTC,CASSLSRGYNEQFF
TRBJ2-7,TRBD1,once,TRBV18,TGTGCCAGCTCACCAAGGACAGGGTTCGAGCAGTACTTC,CASSPRTGFEQYF
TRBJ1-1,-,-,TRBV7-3,TGTGCCAGCAGCTTAGCAGGTAACACTGAAGCTTTCTTT,CASSLAGNTEAFF
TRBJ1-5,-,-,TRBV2,TGTGCCAGCAGTTCTACAGGGCCAGGGATGCATTTT,CASSSTGPGMHF
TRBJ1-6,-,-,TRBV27,TGTGCCAGCAGAGGGGGGGGGAGCTTTAATTCACCCCTCCACTTT,CASRGGGSFNSPLHF
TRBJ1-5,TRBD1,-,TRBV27,TGTGCCAGCAGGCCGGGACAGGGGATCCATCAGCCCCAGCATTTT,CASRPGQGIHQPQHF
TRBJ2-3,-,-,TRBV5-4,TGTGCCAGCAGCACTCAGAGAGAGGGAACAGATACGCAGTATTTT,CASSTQREGTDTQYF
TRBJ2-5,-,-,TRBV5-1,TGCGCCAGCAGCCTGCACGGACTGCAAGAGACCCAGTACTTC,CASSLHGLQETQYF
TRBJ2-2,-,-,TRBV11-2,TGTGCCAGCAGCTTAATGGAGGGAAGGGAGCTGTTTTTT,CASSLMEGRELFF
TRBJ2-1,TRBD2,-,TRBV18,TGTGCCAGCTCACCACCTTCGGCTAGCGGCAATGAGCAGTTCTTC,CASSPPSASGNEQFF
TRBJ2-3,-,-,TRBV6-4,TGTGCCAGCACCCGGGACACCACTAGCACAGATACGCAGTATTTT,CASTRDTTSTDTQYF
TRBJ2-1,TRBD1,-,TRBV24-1,TGTGCCACCAGTGACTACCGGACAGGGGTTGATGAGCAGTTCTTC,CATSDYRTGVDEQFF
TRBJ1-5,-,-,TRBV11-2,TGTGCCAGCAGCAGTCAACAGGGACAGCCCCAGCATTTT,CASSSQQGQPQHF
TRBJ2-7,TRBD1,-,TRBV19,TGTGCCAGTAGTGCGGACAGGGCGCGCGAGCAGTACTTC,CASSADRAREQYF
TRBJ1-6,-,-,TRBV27,TGTGCCAGCAGACGAGGGACCTATAATTCACCCCTCCACTTT,CASRRGTYNSPLHF
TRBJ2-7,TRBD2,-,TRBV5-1,TGCGCCAGCAGCTTGGAGACTAGCGGGGTTCCACCTATCGAGCAGTACTTC,CASSLETSGVPPIEQYF
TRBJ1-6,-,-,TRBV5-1,TGCGCCAGCAGCTTGGATTTAACAAATGGTTCACCCCTCCACTTT,CASSLDLTNGSPLHF
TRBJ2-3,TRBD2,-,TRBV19,TGTGCCAGTAAAAAACTGGGACTAGCGGGAGGGAAGGGCACAGATACGCAGTATTTT,CASKKLGLAGGKGTDTQYF
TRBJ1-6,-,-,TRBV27,TGTGCCAGCAGTTTCGTTAGAGATTCACCCCTCCACTTT,CASSFVRDSPLHF
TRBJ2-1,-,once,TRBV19,TGTGCCAGTAGTATAGAGGGCCTCCGCCCGTCCTACAATGAGCAGTTCTTC,CASSIEGLRPSYNEQFF
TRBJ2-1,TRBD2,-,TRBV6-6,TGTGCCAGCAGTACGCCGGGGGGAGGCTCCTACAATGAGCAGTTCTTC,CASSTPGGGSYNEQFF
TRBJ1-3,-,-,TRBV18,TGTGCCAGCTCACCAGACAGCTCTGGAAACACCATATATTTT,CASSPDSSGNTIYF
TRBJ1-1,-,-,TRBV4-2,TGTGCCAGCAGCCAAGATGTAGGCAGGGGAACTGAAGCTTTCTTT,CASSQDVGRGTEAFF
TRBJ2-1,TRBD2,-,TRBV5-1,TGCGCCAGCAGCTTGTCCGGGACTAGCGGGGGAATCCTGGTCTTC,CASSLSGTSGGILVF
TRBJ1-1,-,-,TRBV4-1,TGCGCCAGCAGCCAAGGTCTTTTAGGCAGGGCCATGAACACTGAAGCTTTCTTT,CASSQGLLGRAMNTEAFF
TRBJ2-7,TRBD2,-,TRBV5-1,TGCGCCAGCAGCGCTCTGACTAGCCCGTTCTACGAGCAGTACTTC,CASSALTSPFYEQYF
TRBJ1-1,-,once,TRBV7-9,TGTGCCAGCAGCCCCCGACAGGTAGTGAACACTGAAGCTTTCTTT,CASSPRQVVNTEAFF
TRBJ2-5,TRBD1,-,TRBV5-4,TGTGCCAGCAGCTTGGGGACAGGGGAGACCCAGTACTTC,CASSLGTGETQYF
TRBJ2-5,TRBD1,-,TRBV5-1,TGCGCCAGCAGCTTGGATCTGGACAGGGGGCCGGAGACCCAGTACTTC,CASSLDLDRGPETQYF
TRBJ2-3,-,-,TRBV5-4,TGTGCCAGCAGCTCTGCCACTCGACTCTCGGCGGATACGCAGTATTTT,CASSSATRLSADTQYF
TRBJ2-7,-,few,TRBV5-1,TGCGCCAGCAGCTTAGTTCAGGGGGGCTCCTACGAGCAGTACTTC,CASSLVQGGSYEQYF
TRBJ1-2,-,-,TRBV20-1,TGCAGTGCTAGTACGGGGGGCGCCTATGGCTACACCTTC,CSASTGGAYGYTF
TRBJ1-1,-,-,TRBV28,TGTGCCAGCAGTTTATTTGGGCAGATGTCTTTCTTT,CASSLFGQMSFF
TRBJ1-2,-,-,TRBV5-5,TGTGCCAGCAGCTTGGGACAGGATTATGGCTACACCTTC,CASSLGQDYGYTF
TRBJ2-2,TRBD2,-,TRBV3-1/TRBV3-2,TGTGCCAGCAGGACCTGGACTAGCGGGAATGACGGGGAGCTGTTTTTT,CASRTWTSGNDGELFF
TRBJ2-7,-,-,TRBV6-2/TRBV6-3,TGTGCCAGCAGTTACTGGAGCAAGGAGCAGTACTTC,CASSYWSKEQYF
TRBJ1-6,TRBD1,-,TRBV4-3,TGCGCCAGCACACGGACAGGGCCTTCCTTCGTTCAGAAGAGCTCCTATAATTCACCCCTCCACTTT,CASTRTGPSFVQKSSYNSPLHF
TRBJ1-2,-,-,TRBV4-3,TGCGCCAGCAGCCACGGACGGGGCTATGGCTACACCTTC,CASSHGRGYGYTF